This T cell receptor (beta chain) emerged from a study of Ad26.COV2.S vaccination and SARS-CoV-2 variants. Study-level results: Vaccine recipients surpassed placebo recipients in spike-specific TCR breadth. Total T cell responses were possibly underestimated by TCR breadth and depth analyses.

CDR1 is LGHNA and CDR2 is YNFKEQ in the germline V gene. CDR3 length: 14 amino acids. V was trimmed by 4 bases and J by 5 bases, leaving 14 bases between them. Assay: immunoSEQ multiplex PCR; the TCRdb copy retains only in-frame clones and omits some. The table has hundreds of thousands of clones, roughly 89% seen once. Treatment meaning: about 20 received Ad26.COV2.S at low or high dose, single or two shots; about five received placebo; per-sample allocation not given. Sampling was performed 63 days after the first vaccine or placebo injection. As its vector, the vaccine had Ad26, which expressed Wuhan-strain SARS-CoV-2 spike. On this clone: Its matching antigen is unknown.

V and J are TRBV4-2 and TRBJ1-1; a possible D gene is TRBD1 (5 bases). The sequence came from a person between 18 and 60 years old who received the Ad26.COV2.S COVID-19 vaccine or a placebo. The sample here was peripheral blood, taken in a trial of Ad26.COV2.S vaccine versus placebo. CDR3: CASSLGSGRTEAFF. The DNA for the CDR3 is TGTGCCAGCAGCCTTGGCTCAGGGCGGACTGAAGCTTTCTTT.